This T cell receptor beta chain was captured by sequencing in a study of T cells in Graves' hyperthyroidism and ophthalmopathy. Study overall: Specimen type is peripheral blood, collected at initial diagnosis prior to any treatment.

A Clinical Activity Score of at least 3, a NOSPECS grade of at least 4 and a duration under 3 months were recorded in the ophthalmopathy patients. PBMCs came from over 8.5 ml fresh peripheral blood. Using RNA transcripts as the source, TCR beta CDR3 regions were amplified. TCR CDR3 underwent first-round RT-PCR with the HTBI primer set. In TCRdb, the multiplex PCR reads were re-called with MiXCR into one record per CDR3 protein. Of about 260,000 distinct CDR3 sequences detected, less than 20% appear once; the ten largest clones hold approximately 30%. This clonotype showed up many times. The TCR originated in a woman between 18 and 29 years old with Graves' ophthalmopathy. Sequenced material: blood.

The CDR3 bases are TGTGCCAGCAGCCTTGGAGGAGGTGGAAACACCATATATTTT. As protein: CASSLGGGGNTIYF. This rearrangement joins TRBV3-1 to TRBJ1-3, with no clear D. This CDR3 is built from 14 residues. Trimming left V 4 bases short and J 3 bases short, with 10 bases between. Germline lookup yields CDR1 LGHDT and CDR2 YNNKEL (reference sequence).